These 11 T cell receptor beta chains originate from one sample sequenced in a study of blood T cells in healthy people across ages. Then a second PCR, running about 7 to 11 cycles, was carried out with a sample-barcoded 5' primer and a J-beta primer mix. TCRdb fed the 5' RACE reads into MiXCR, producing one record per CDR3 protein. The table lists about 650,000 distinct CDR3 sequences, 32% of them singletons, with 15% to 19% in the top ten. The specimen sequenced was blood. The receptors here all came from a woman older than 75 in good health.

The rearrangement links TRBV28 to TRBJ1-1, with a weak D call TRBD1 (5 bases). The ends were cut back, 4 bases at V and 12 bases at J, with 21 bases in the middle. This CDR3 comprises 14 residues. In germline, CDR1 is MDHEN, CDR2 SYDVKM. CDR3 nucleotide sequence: TGTGCCAGCAGTTCCCCGACAGAGGCCTATTTGTCTTTCTTT. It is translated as CASSSPTEAYLSFF.

CDR3 residues: CSVKVRGDGYTF. Written as DNA, the CDR3 is TGCAGCGTTAAGGTTAGGGGGGATGGCTACACCTTC. The rearrangement uses TRBV29-1 and TRBJ1-2; a weak D match, TRBD1 (6 bases). The CDR3 totals 12 residues. Trimming took 5 bases from V and 6 from J, leaving 13 bases between them. Germline values: CDR1 SQVTM, CDR2 ANQGSEA. The whole variable domain, filled in from reference TRBV29-1 and TRBJ1-2, reads SAVISQKPSRDICQRGTSLTIQCQVDSQVTMMFWYRQQPGQSLTLIATANQGSEATYESGFVIDKFPISRPNLTFSTLTVSNMSPEDSSIYLCSVKVRGDGYTFGSGTRLTVV.

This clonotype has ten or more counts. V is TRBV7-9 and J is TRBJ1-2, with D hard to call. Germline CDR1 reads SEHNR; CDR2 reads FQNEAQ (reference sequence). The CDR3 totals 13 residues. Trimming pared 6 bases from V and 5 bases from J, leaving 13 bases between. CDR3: CASSQNGIYGYTF. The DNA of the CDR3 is TGTGCCAGCAGTCAAAACGGGATATATGGCTACACCTTC.

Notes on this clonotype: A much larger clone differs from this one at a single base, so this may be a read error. CDR3 sequence reads: CAWSTPGTGLGNEQYF. The CDR3, as DNA: TGTGCCTGGAGCACTCCTGGGACAGGGCTCGGCAATGAGCAGTACTTC. This chain joins TRBV30 and TRBJ2-7; 9 bases agree with TRBD1. Trimming took 3 bases from V and 7 from J; bases not matched to a gene: 16. The germline V gene has CDR1 GTSNPN and CDR2 SVGIG (reference sequence). The CDR3 is 16 amino acids.

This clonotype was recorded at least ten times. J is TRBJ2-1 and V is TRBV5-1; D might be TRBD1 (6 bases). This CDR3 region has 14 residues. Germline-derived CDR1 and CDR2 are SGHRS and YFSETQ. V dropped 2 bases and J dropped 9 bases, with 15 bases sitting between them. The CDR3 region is CASSLQTGRGEQFF. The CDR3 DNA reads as TGCGCCAGCAGCTTACAGACTGGCAGGGGTGAGCAGTTCTTC.

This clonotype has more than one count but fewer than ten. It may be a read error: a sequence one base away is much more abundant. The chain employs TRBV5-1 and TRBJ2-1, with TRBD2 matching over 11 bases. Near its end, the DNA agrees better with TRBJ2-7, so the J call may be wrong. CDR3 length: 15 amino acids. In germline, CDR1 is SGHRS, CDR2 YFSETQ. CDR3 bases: TGCGCCAGCAGCGAGACTAGCGGGGTGTACAATGAGCAGTACTTC. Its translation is CASSETSGVYNEQYF.

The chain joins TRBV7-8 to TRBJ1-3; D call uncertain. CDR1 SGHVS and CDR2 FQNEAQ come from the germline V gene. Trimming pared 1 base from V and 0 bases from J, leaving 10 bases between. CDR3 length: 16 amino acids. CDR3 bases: TGTGCCAGCAGCTTAGGCGACGCCGTCTCTGGAAACACCATATATTTT. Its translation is CASSLGDAVSGNTIYF.

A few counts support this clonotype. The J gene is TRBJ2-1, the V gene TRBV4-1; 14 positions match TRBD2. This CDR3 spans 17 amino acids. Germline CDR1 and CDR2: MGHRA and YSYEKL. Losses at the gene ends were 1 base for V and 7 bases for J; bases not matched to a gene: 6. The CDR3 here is CASSQGGLAGERNEQFF. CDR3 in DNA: TGCGCCAGCAGCCAAGGGGGACTAGCGGGAGAACGTAATGAGCAGTTCTTC.

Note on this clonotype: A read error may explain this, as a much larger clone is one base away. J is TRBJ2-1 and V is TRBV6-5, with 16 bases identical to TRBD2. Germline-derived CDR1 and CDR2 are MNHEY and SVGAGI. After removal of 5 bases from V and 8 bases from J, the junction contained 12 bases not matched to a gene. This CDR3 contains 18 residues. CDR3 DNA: TGTGCCAGCAGTAACCCAACCGGGACTAGCGGGGGGGCCCATGAGCAGTTCTTC. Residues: CASSNPTGTSGGAHEQFF.

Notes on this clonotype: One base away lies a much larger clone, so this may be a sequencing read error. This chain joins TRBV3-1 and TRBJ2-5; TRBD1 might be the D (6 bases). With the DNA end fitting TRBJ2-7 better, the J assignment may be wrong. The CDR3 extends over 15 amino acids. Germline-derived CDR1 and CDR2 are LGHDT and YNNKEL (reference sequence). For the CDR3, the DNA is TGTGCCAGCAGCCCCGGACAGTGTTTTGTCTACGAGCAGTACTTC. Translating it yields CASSPGQCFVYEQYF.

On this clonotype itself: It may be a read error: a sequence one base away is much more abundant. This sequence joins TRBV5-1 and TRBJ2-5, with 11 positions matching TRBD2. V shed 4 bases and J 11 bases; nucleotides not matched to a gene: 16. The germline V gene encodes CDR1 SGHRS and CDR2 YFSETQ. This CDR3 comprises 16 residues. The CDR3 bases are TGCGCCAGCAGCCCCCAGCCTAGCGGGGGGCTCAATGAGCAGTACTTC. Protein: CASSPQPSGGLNEQYF. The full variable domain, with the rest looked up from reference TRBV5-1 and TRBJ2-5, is KAGVTQTPRYLIKTRGQQVTLSCSPISGHRSVSWYQQTPGQGLQFLFEYFSETQRNKGNFPGRFSGRQFSNSRSEMNVSTLELGDSALYLCASSPQPSGGLNEQYFGPGTRLLVL.